The clone carrying this T cell receptor beta chain has ten or more counts. Each CDR3 protein is one row after TCRdb ran MiXCR on the 5' RACE reads. The sample lists fewer than 650,000 distinct CDR3 sequences, 7.5% to 10% occurring once. This entry is derived from a study of identical twins. Germline CDR1 and CDR2: SEHNR and FQNEAQ (reference sequence). The CDR3 covers 11 residues. Trimming shortened V by 3 bases and J by 5 bases, and 5 bases separated the two germline ends. The sample was also linked to a second study, of yellow fever vaccine responses in identical twins.

The chain couples TRBV7-9 to TRBJ2-7; no definite D call. The receptor's source is a woman under 30 in good health. Sequences were obtained from PBMCs. In DNA form, the CDR3 reads TGTGCCAGCAGCTTTTCCCACGAGCAGTACTTC. It encodes CASSFSHEQYF.